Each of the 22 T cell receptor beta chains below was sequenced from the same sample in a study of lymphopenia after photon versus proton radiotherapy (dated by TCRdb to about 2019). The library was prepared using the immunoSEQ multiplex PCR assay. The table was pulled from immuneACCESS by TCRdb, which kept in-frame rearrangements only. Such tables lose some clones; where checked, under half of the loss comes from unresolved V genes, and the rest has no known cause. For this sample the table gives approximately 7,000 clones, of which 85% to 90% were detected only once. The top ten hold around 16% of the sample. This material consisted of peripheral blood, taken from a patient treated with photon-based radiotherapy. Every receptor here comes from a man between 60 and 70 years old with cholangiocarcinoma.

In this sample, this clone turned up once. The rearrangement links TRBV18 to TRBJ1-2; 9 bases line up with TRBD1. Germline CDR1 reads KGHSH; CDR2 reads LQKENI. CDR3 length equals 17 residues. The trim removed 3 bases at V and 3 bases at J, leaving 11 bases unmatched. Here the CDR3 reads CASSPQTPGQGDYGYTF. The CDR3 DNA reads TGTGCCAGCTCACCTCAGACCCCGGGACAGGGTGACTATGGCTACACCTTC.

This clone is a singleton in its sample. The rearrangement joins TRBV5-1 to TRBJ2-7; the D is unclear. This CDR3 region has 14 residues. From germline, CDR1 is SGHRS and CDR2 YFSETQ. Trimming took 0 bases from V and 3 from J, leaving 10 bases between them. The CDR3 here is CASSLVSANYEQYF. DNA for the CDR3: TGCGCCAGCAGCTTGGTGTCAGCGAACTACGAGCAGTACTTC.

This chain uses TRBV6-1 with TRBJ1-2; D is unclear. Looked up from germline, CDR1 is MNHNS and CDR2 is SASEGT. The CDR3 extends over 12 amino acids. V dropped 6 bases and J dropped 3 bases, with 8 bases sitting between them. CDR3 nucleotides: TGTGCCAGCAGGGTAGGATACTATGGCTACACCTTC. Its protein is CASRVGYYGYTF.

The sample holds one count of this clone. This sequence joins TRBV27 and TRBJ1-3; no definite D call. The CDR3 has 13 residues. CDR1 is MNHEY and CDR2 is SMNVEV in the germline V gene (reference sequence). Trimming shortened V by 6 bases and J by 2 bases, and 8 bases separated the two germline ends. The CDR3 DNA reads TGTGCCAGCAGAGGTTTGGCTGGAAACACCATATATTTT. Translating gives CASRGLAGNTIYF.

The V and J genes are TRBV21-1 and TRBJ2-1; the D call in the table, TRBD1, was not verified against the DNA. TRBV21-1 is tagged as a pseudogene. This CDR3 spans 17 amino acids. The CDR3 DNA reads TGTGCCAGCAGCAAGGGAACCGGGACAGGTGAAACCGGTGAGCAGTTCTTC. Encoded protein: CASSKGTGTGETGEQFF.

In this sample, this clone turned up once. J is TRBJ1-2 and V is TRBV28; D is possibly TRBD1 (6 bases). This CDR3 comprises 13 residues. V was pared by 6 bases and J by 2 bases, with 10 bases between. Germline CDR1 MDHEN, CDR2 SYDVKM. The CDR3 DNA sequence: TGTGCCAGCAGCCAGGACAGCAACTATGGCTACACCTTC. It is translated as CASSQDSNYGYTF.

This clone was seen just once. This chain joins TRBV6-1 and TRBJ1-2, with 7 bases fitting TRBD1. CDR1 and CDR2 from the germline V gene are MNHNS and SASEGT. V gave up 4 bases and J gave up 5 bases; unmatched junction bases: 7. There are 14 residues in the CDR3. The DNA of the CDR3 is TGTGCCAGCAGTGGATACAGGGGACGTTATGGCTACACCTTC. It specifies CASSGYRGRYGYTF.

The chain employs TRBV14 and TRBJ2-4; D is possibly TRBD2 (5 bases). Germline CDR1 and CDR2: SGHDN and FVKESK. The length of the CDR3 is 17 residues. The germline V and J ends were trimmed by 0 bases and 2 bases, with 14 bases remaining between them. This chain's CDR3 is CASSQDEATGTKNIQYF. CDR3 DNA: TGTGCCAGCAGCCAAGATGAGGCGACCGGGACCAAAAACATTCAGTACTTC. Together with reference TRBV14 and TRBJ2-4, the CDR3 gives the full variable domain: EAGVTQFPSHSVIEKGQTVTLRCDPISGHDNLYWYRRVMGKEIKFLLHFVKESKQDESGMPNNRFLAERTGGTYSTLKVQPAELEDSGVYFCASSQDEATGTKNIQYFGAGTRLSVL.

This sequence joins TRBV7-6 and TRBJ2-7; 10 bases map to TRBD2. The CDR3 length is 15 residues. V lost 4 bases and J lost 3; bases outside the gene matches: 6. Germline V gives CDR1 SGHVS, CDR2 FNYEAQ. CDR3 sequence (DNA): TGTGCCAGCAGCTACAGACTAGCGGGTTTCTACGAGCAGTACTTC. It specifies CASSYRLAGFYEQYF.

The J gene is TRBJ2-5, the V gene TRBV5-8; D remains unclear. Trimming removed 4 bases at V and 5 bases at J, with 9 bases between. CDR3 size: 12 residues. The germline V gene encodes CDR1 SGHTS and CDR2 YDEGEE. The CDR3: CASSVTRETQYF. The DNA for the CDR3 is TGTGCCAGCAGCGTAACAAGGGAGACCCAGTACTTC.

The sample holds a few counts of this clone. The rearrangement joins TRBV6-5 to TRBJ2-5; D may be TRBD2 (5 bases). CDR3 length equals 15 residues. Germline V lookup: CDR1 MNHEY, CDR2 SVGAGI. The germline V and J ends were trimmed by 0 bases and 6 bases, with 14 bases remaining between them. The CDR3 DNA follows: TGTGCCAGCAGTTACTCGAGACTAACCGTCCAGACCCAGTACTTC. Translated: CASSYSRLTVQTQYF.

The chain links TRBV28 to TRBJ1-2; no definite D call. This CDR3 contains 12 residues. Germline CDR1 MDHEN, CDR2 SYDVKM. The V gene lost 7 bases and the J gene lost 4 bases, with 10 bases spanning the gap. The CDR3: CASNRDIYGYTF. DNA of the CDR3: TGTGCCAGCAACCGAGATATCTATGGCTACACCTTC.

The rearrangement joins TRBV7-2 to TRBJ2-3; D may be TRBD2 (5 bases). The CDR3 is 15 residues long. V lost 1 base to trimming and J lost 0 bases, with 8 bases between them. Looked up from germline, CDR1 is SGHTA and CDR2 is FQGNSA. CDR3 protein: CASSLGEGSTDTQYF. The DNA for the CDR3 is TGTGCCAGCAGCTTAGGAGAGGGTAGCACAGATACGCAGTATTTT.

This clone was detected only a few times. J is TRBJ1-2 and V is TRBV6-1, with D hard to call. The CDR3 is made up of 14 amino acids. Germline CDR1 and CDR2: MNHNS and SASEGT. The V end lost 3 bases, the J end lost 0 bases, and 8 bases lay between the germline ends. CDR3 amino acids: CASSDRPTNYGYTF. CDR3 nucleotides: TGTGCCAGCAGTGACAGGCCGACTAACTATGGCTACACCTTC.

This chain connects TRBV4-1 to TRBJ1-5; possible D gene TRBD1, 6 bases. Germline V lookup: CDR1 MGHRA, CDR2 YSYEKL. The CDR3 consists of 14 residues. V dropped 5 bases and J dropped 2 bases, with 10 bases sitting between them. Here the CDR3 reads CASSDTGRNQPQHF. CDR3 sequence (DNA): TGCGCCAGCAGCGATACAGGGCGCAATCAGCCCCAGCATTTT.

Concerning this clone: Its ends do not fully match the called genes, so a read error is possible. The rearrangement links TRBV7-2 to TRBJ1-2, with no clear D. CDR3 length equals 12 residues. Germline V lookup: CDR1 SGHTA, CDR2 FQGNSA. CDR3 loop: CASSLAGSVLGF. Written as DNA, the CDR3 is TGTGCCAGCAGCTTAGCGGGATCTGTTTTGGGCTTC. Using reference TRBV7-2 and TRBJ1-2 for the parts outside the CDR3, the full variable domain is GAGVSQSPSNKVTEKGKDVELRCDPISGHTALYWYRQSLGQGLEFLIYFQGNSAPDKSGLPSDRFSAERTGGSVSTLTIQRTQQEDSAVYLCASSLAGSVLGFGSGTRLTVV.

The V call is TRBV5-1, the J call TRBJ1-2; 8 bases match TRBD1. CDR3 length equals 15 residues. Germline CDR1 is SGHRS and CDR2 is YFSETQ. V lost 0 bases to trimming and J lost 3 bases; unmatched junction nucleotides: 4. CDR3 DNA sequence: TGCGCCAGCAGCTTGGTTCCAGGGGGCGACTATGGCTACACCTTC. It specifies CASSLVPGGDYGYTF.

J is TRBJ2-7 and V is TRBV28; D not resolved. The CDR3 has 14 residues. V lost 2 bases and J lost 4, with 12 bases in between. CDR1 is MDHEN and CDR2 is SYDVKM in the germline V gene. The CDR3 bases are TGTGCCAGCAGTTTAAATTTAGGTGGTTACGAGCAGTACTTC. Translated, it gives CASSLNLGGYEQYF.

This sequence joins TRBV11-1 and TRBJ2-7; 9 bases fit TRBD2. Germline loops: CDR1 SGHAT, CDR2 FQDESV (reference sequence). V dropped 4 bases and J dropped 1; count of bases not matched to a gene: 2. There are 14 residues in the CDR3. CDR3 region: CASSSSGTSYEQYF. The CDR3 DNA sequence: TGTGCCAGCAGCTCTAGCGGGACTTCCTACGAGCAGTACTTC.

The DNA of the CDR3 is TGTGCCAGCAGCTTGTTCGATACGCAGTATTTT. This codes for CASSLFDTQYF. V is TRBV5-6 and J is TRBJ2-3; D not certain. The germline gives CDR1 SGHDT, CDR2 YYEEEE. V lost 1 base to trimming and J lost 6 bases, with 3 bases between them. There are 11 residues in the CDR3. The full variable domain, with the rest looked up from reference TRBV5-6 and TRBJ2-3, is DAGVTQSPTHLIKTRGQQVTLRCSPKSGHDTVSWYQQALGQGPQFIFQYYEEEERQRGNFPDRFSGHQFPNYSSELNVNALLLGDSALYLCASSLFDTQYFGPGTRLTVL.

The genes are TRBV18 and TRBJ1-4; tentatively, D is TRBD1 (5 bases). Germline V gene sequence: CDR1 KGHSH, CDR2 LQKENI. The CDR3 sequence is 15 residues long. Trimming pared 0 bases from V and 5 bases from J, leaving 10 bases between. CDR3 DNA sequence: TGTGCCAGCTCACCACCCCAGGGCGAAAATGAAAAACTGTTTTTT. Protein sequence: CASSPPQGENEKLFF. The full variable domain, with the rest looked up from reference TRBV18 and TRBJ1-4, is NAGVMQNPRHLVRRRGQEARLRCSPMKGHSHVYWYRQLPEEGLKFMVYLQKENIIDESGMPKERFSAEFPKEGPSILRIQQVVRGDSAAYFCASSPPQGENEKLFFGSGTQLSVL.

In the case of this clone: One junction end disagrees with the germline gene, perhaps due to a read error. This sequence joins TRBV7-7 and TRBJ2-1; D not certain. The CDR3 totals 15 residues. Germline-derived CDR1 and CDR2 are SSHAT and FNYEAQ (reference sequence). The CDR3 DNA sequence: TGTGCTAGCAGCTTTTCCCCGGAAAAAGGAAATGAGCAGTTCTTC. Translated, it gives CASSFSPEKGNEQFF.